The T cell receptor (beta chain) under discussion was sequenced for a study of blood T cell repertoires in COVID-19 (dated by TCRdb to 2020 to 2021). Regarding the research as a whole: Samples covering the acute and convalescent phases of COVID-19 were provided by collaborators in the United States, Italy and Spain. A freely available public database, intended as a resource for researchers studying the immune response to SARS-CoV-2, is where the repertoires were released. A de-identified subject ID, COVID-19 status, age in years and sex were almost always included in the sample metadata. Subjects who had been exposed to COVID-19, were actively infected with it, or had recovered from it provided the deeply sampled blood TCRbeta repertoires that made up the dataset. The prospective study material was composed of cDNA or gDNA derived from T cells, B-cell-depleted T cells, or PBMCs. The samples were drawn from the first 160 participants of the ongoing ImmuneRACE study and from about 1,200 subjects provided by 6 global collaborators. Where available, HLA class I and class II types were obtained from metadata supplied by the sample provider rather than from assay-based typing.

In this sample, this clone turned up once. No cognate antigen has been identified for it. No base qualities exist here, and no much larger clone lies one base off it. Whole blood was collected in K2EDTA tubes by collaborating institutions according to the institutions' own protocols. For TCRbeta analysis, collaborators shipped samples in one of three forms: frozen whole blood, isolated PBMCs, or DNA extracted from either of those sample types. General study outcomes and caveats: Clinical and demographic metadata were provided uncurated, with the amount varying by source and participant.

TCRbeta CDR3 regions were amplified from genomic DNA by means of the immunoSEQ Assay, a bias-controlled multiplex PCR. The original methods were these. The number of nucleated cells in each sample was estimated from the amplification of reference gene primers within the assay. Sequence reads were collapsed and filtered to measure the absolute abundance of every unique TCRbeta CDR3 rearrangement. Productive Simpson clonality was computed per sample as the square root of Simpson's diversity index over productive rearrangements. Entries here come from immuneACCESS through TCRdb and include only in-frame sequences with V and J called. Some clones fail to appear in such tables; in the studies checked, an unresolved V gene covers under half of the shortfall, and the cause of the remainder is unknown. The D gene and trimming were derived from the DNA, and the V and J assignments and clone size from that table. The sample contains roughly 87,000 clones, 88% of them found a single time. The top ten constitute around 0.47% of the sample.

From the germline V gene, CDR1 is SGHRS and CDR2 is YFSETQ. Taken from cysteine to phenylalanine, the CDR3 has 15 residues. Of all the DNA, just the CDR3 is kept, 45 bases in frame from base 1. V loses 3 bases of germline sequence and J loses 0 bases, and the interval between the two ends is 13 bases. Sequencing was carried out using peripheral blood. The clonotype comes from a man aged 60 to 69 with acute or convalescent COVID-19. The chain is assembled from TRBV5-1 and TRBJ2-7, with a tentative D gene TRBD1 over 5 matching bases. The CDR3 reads CASSSLGAGSYEQYF. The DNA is TGCGCCAGCAGCTCCCTTGGGGCAGGCTCCTACGAGCAGTACTTC.